The present TCR beta chain was sequenced within a study of T cells after yellow fever vaccination. Overall study results and limits: Shared CD4/CD8 clonotypes were a small share, likely from convergent recombination. At approximately 96% for CD4 and over 80% for CD8, most primary-vaccination clones showed up again after the booster. It was a weaker secondary response, yet one that peaked faster, at day 5 versus 15.

The germline gives CDR1 SGHTA, CDR2 FQGNSA. This CDR3 region has 14 residues. V was pared by 5 bases and J by 7 bases, with 14 bases between. This clonotype was counted many times. Its cognate antigen is unknown. By 5'RACE template switching, TCR cDNA was produced, with a universal primer site and UMIs added in the process. From the 5' RACE reads, TCRdb called clonotypes with MiXCR, one entry per CDR3 protein. Of roughly 350,000 distinct CDR3 sequences in the sample, over 4% were seen once. The sequence was obtained from a man between 18 and 35 years old who received the YFV17D yellow fever vaccine. The input for sequencing was PBMCs, taken 5 days after the yellow fever booster vaccination. This chain joins TRBV7-2 and TRBJ1-4; D might be TRBD1 (5 bases). The CDR3 bases are TGTGCCAGCAGCCGGACCACGGGGGGTGAAAAACTGTTTTTT. Translated: CASSRTTGGEKLFF.